This TCR beta chain was identified during a study of T cell responses to AZD1222 COVID-19 vaccine. Concerning this clone itself: At the DNA level, this CDR3 is encoded by other sequences in the same sample as well.

With 3 bases clipped from V and 1 base from J, the junction kept 2 bases outside the gene matches. CDR3 length: 14 residues. Looked up from germline, CDR1 is SGHRS and CDR2 is YFSETQ. Generated by immunoSEQ multiplex PCR, the TCRdb table keeps only in-frame clones and is missing some. The profile shows over 100,000 clones, approximately 87% of them singletons. This sequence was found in an adult in good health. This rearrangement joins TRBV5-1 to TRBJ1-1; 8 nucleotides match TRBD1. The sequencing here drew on peripheral blood, taken on day 0 of AZD1222 vaccination. CDR3 DNA: TGCGCCAGCAGCTCACAGGGGGGGAACACTGAAGCTTTCTTT. Its protein product is CASSSQGGNTEAFF. Supplemented by reference TRBV5-1 and TRBJ1-1, the full variable domain reads KAGVTQTPRYLIKTRGQQVTLSCSPISGHRSVSWYQQTPGQGLQFLFEYFSETQRNKGNFPGRFSGRQFSNSRSEMNVSTLELGDSALYLCASSSQGGNTEAFFGQGTRLTVV.